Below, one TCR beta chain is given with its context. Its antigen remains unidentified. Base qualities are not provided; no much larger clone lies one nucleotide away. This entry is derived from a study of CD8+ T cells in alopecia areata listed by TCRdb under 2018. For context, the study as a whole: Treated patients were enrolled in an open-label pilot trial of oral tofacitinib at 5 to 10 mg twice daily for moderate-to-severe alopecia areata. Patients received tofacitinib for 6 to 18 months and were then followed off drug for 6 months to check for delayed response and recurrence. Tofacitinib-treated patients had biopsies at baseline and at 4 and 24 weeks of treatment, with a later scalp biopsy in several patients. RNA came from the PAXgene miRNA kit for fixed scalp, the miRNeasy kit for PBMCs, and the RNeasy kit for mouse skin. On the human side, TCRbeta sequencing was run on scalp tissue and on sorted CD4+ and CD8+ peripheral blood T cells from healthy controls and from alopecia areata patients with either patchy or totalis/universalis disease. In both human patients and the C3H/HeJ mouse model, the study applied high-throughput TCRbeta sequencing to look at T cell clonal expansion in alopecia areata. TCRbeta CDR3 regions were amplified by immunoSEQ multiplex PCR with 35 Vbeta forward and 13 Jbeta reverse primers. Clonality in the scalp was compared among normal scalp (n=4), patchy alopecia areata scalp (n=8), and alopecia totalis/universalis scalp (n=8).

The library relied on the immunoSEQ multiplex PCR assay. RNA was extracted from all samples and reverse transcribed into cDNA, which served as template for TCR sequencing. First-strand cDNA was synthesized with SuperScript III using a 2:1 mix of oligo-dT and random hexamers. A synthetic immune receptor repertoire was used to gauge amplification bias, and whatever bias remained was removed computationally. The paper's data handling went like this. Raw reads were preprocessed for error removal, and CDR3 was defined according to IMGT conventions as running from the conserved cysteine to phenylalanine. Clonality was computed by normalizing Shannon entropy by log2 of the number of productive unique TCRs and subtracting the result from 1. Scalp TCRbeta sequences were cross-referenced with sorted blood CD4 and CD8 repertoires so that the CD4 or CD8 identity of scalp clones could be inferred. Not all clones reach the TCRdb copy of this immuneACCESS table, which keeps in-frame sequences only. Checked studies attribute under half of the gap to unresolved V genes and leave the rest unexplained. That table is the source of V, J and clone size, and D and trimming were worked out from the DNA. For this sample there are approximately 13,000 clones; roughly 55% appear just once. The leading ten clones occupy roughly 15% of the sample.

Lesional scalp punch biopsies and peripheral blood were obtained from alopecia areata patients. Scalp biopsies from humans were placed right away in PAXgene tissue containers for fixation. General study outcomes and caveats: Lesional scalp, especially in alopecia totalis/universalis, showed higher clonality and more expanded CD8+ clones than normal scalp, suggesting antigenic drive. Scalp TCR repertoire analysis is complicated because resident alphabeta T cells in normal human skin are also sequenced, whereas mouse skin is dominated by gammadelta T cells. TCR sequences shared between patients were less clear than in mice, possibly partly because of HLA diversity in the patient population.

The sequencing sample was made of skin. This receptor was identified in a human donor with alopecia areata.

The CDR3 region: CASRGSFSSDTQYF. The DNA sequence is as follows: TGTGCCAGCCGGGGGTCATTCTCTTCAGATACGCAGTATTTT. In this chain, TRBV7-9 is recombined with TRBJ2-3; TRBD2 is a weak D gene call, 6 bases matching. The germline V gene encodes CDR1 SEHNR and CDR2 FQNEAQ (reference sequence). Deletion took 8 bases off V and 4 bases off J, with a span of 16 bases between the germline ends. Counted from cysteine to phenylalanine, this CDR3 has 14 amino acids. The DNA shown is the 42-base CDR3, in frame from base 1.